This T cell receptor beta chain was captured in a study of spatial heterogeneity in lung cancer (dated by TCRdb to between 2018 and 2021). Some background on the complete study: Beta-chain transcripts were consistently detected in greater numbers than alpha-chain transcripts, which likely reflects a higher abundance of beta-chain transcripts. The study quantitatively compared TCR alpha and beta repertoires across multiple tumor regions, matched nontumor lung and blood in non-small cell lung cancer. In the raw uncorrected reads, each unique combination of TCR and UMI appeared more than ten times on average. TCR repertoire features were related to nonsynonymous mutation counts determined by whole-exome sequencing of tumor tissue. In tumor regions, TCR transcript counts showed a strong correlation with a T cell transcriptional module score from matched bulk RNA-seq. Both alpha and beta chains were TCR-sequenced in 210 or so tumor regions, about 64 matched nontumor lung samples and more than 50 PBMC samples obtained at surgery. The research as a whole found: TCR-seq was estimated to cover only around 7.2% of tumor T cells for alpha chains and roughly 12% for beta chains. Additional single-cell paired TCR alpha and beta sequencing was considered necessary to confirm, at a functional level, the hypothesis that regional TCRs recognize regional mutations. The tumor nonsynonymous mutation count correlated with the number of expanded alpha and beta TCRs within the tumor. The count of ubiquitous expanded TCRs correlated with the count of ubiquitous nonsynonymous mutations, and the count of regional expanded TCRs correlated with the count of regional nonsynonymous mutations.

The CDR3 starts with the cysteine, ends with the phenylalanine, and has 14 residues. This entry keeps only the CDR3 DNA: 42 bases, framed from base 1. CDR1 and CDR2, per the germline V gene, are LGHNA and YSLEER. V was cut back by 4 bases and J by 3 bases, leaving a gap of 13 bases between them. The library was obtained by 5' RACE. The listed sequencing device is NextSeq 500. The TCR library protocol attached a unique molecular identifier to each TCR cDNA molecule to allow correction of PCR and sequencing errors. The paper's processing steps were these. Decombinator tools were used for TCR identification, UMI-based error correction and CDR3 extraction. Expanded TCRs were defined as those above a frequency of 2 per 1,000, corresponding to the top 1% of the tumor frequency distribution. Expanded tumor TCRs were classed as regional if statistically deemed absent (corrected P<0.05) from at least one tumor region, otherwise ubiquitous. Rényi diversity was computed with the R vegan package after subsampling each repertoire 100 times to 5,000 TCRs. CDR3 similarity networks were built from amino acid triplet string-kernel similarity, with CDR3s being connected when pairwise similarity was above 0.82. TCRdb passed the public sequencing reads through fastp at Q25 and MiXCR, retaining productive beta sequences. One record per CDR3 amino acid sequence lists the most common genes and DNA. What appears here as the V and J calls and clone size reflects TCRdb's work, not the paper's. This sample is represented by some 20,000 distinct CDR3 sequences; around 6.5% of them were singletons. The ten top clones hold 20% to 25% of the sample.

This specimen's time point label, per the study, means: sample taken at primary tumor resection. The donors were 65 to 85 patients from the lung TRACERx cohort who had early-stage, untreated non-small cell lung cancer. Whole RNA extracted from tumor and nontumor lung tissue, or from cryopreserved PBMC samples, was used for TCR sequencing without cell sorting. Only patients with enough RNA available from two or more tumor regions were chosen for TCR sequencing. Before selection, tumor and adjacent nontumor lung specimens were reviewed by a lung pathologist. This clonotype turned up a few times. Its target antigen remains unknown. No qualities accompany the bases; no much larger clone lies one base away.

The rearrangement joined TRBV4-3 to TRBJ2-7; the D gene is not confidently resolved. The input for sequencing was lung tumor tissue, taken at surgery. This receptor was taken from a female donor with early-stage non-small cell lung cancer. The nucleotide sequence is TGCGCCAGCAGCCCCAACCTCGGCGACTACGAGCAGTACTTC. Protein translation: CASSPNLGDYEQYF.